These T cell receptor beta chains were read from a single sample in a study of shared clonotypes between healthy human individuals. TCRdb keeps only in-frame clones here, not all; method: immunoSEQ multiplex PCR. The sample has 950,000 to 1,100,000 clones; around 76% are singletons. Sequenced material: memory CD4+ T cells sorted from blood. The source of these receptors is a man between 18 and 29 years old in good health. Each CDR3 is given without its conserved first and last residue.

j_call: TRBJ1-2
v_call: TRBV18
cdr3_aa: ASSSGYNDYGYT

j_call: TRBJ2-1
v_call: TRBV6-6
cdr3_aa: ASLARNEQF

j_call: TRBJ1-6
v_call: TRBV11-2
cdr3_aa: ASSTSGTGVSPLH

j_call: TRBJ2-5
v_call: TRBV5-4
cdr3_aa: ASRPGTGETQY

j_call: TRBJ1-5
v_call: TRBV30
cdr3_aa: AWSRDRSGFGNQPQH

j_call: TRBJ1-1
v_call: TRBV7-2
cdr3_aa: ASSFGTGTEAF

j_call: TRBJ1-3
v_call: TRBV5-1
cdr3_aa: ASSSRGQGNTIY

j_call: TRBJ2-7
v_call: TRBV10-3
cdr3_aa: AISGAGGGSGDEQY

j_call: TRBJ2-1
v_call: TRBV2
cdr3_aa: ASSPGTSENNEQF

j_call: TRBJ2-5
v_call: TRBV28
cdr3_aa: ASCGGRTFQETQY

j_call: TRBJ1-1
v_call: TRBV7-2
cdr3_aa: ASSFRQGNTEAF

j_call: TRBJ2-3
v_call: TRBV20-1
cdr3_aa: SARFTDTQY

j_call: TRBJ1-6
v_call: TRBV7-9
cdr3_aa: ASSFRLSPLH

j_call: TRBJ2-7
v_call: TRBV11-2
cdr3_aa: ASSLGSGTTSY

j_call: TRBJ2-1
v_call: TRBV5-1
cdr3_aa: ASSGGGAQGNEQF

j_call: TRBJ2-4
v_call: TRBV19
cdr3_aa: ASSPGGSDIQY

j_call: TRBJ2-4
v_call: TRBV27
cdr3_aa: ASKNYPPPDRNIQY

j_call: TRBJ2-1
v_call: TRBV4-3
cdr3_aa: ASSQGGTSGSKQF

j_call: TRBJ2-2
v_call: TRBV27
cdr3_aa: ASSRPASFGGELF

j_call: TRBJ2-1
v_call: TRBV5-1
cdr3_aa: ASIGSGNEQF

j_call: TRBJ2-3
v_call: TRBV6-1
cdr3_aa: ASSVQAATDTQY

j_call: TRBJ1-1
v_call: TRBV4-3
cdr3_aa: ASSQVTWRHLNTEAF

j_call: TRBJ2-3
v_call: TRBV18
cdr3_aa: ASSSAGRDTQY

j_call: TRBJ2-5
v_call: TRBV14
cdr3_aa: ASSQRLAGVETQY

j_call: TRBJ2-1
v_call: TRBV5-6
cdr3_aa: ASSPETGGNEQF

j_call: TRBJ2-3
v_call: TRBV2
cdr3_aa: ASGRGQGLDTQY

j_call: TRBJ2-2
v_call: TRBV6-6
cdr3_aa: ASSLGREANTGELF

j_call: TRBJ1-4
v_call: TRBV28
cdr3_aa: ASSFGPRGEKLF

j_call: TRBJ2-5
v_call: TRBV6-1
cdr3_aa: ASSEAGLAETQY

j_call: TRBJ2-3
v_call: TRBV5-1
cdr3_aa: ASSFGQNTDTQY

j_call: TRBJ1-3
v_call: TRBV7-9
cdr3_aa: ASSPTGAGNTIY

j_call: TRBJ2-1
v_call: TRBV10-3
cdr3_aa: AISESQGVGGEQF